This TCR beta chain was documented in a study of cytomegalovirus exposure and HLA in healthy donors. Study-wide findings and caveats: Most TCR sequences were seen very rarely across donors, but some public TCRs occurred in many.

Separate from the roughly 720-subject first cohort was the approximately 130-subject validation cohort, to which the donors belonged. This clone appeared once. Its specificity is unknown. Libraries were prepared by immunoSEQ multiplex PCR; TCRdb keeps only in-frame clonotypes and omits some of them. The profile covers 40,000 to 55,000 clones, with 88% appearing a single time and under 8.5% taken by the ten largest. The length of the CDR3 is 15 residues. Germline CDR1 reads SGDLS; CDR2 reads YYNGEE. Trimming took 4 bases from V and 6 from J, leaving 16 bases between them. The TCR comes from a woman under 40 in good health and CMV-seronegative. The chain recombines TRBV9 with TRBJ1-4, with a weak D call TRBD1 (5 bases). Sequenced material: PBMCs. In DNA, the CDR3 is TGTGCCAGCAGCCGGGGGGGGAAATTGGATGAAAAACTGTTTTTT. The encoded protein is CASSRGGKLDEKLFF.